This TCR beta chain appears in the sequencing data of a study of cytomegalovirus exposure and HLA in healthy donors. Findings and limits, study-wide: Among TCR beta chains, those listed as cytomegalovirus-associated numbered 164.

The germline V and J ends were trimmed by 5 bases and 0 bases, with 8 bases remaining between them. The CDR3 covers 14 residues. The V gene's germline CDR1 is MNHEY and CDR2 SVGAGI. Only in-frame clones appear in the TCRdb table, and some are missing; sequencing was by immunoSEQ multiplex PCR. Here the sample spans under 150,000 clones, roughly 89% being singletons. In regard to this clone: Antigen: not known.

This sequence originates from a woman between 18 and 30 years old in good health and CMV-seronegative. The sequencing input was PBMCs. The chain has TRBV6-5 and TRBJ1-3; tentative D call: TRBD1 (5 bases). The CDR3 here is CASSPGISGNTIYF. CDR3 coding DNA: TGTGCCAGCAGTCCAGGGATCTCTGGAAACACCATATATTTT.